The source of this T cell receptor (beta chain) is a study of glioma-infiltrating T cells. The iRepertoire nested amplicon-rescue multiplex PCR amplified TCR alpha and beta CDR3s from RNA. For one-step reverse transcription and amplification, about 85-400 ng of tissue mRNA or PBMC total RNA was used. In TCRdb, the multiplex PCR reads were re-called with MiXCR into one record per CDR3 protein. The data hold under 150,000 distinct CDR3 sequences, with 39% observed a single time. Study results and limitations: Non-neoplastic patients had below-expected tissue-blood divergence, while all gliomas exceeded expectation.

This clonotype was counted between two and nine times. Its antigen remains unknown. After removal of 3 bases from V and 1 base from J, the junction contained 7 bases not matched to a gene. Germline CDR1 reads DFQATT; CDR2 reads SNEGSKA (reference sequence). The CDR3 has 15 residues. This rearrangement joins TRBV20-1 to TRBJ2-7; 9 bases map to TRBD2. This clonotype originated in a human donor with low-grade glioma or glioblastoma, undergoing nonglioma brain surgery, or in good health (not recorded which). Specimen: glioma tissue, nonneoplastic brain tissue, or PBMCs (not recorded which). For the CDR3, the DNA is TGCAGTGCTAGGTCGACTAGCGGACTTTCCTACGAGCAGTACTTC. It encodes CSARSTSGLSYEQYF.